The T cell receptor (beta chain) under discussion was sequenced for a study of CD8 T cell repertoires and HIV-1 epitope variants. Looking at the study overall: Twenty-five autologous and known Gag and Nef epitope variant peptides each stimulated T cells separately. Epitopes were three Gag families plus Nef HW9 and YT9. Findings of the study overall: Roughly nine TCR beta clonotypes were antigen-specific, roughly six apparently recognizing autologous or escape variants. Four to six clonotypes recognized Nef KF9, one HW9, none TAALDMSHF.

As to this clone: The antigen remains unidentified.

This CDR3 has 11 residues. Trimming stripped 1 base from V and 5 bases from J, with 2 bases between. CDR1 and CDR2 from the germline V gene are SEHNR and FQNEAQ (reference sequence). Method: immunoSEQ multiplex PCR; TCRdb's copy keeps in-frame clones and lacks some. Of 5,000 to 7,000 clones listed, approximately 60% are singletons. This sequence joins TRBV7-9 and TRBJ1-1, with no clear D. This clonotype originated in a male donor with HIV. The sequenced material came from cultured CD8+ T cells derived from PBMCs. In DNA, the CDR3 is TGTGCCAGCAGCTTAGATACTGAAGCTTTCTTT. It is translated as CASSLDTEAFF.